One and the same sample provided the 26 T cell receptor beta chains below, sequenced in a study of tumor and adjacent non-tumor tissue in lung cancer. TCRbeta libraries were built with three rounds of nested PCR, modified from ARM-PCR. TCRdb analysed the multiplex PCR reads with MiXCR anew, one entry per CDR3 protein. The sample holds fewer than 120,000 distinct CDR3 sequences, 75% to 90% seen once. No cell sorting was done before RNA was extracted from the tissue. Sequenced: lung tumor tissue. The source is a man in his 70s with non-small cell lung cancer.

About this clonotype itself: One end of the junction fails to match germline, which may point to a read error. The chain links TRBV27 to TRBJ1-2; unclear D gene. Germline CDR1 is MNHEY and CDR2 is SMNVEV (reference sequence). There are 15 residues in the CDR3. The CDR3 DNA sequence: TGTGCCAGCGGTTTTTTCGATGAGTTCCCCTATGGCTACACCTTC. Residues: CASGFFDEFPYGYTF.

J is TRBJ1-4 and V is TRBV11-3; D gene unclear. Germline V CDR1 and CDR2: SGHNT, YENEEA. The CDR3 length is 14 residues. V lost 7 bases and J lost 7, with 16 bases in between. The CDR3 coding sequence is TGTGCCAGCACTAGGACTGACTCTGGTGAAAAACTGTTTTTT. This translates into CASTRTDSGEKLFF.

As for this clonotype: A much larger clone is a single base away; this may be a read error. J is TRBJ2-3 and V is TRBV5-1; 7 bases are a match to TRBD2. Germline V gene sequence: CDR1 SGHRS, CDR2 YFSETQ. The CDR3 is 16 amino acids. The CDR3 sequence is CASSLSAGASTDMQYF. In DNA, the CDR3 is TGCGCCAGCAGCTTGTCTGCGGGAGCTAGCACAGATATGCAGTATTTT.

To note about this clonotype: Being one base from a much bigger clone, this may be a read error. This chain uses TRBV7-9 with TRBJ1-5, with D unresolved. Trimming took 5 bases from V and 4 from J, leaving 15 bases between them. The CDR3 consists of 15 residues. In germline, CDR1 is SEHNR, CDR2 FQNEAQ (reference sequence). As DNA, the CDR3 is TGTGCCAGCAGCCTAGAATCAGGAATAAATCAGCCCCAGCATTTT. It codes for CASSLESGINQPQHF.

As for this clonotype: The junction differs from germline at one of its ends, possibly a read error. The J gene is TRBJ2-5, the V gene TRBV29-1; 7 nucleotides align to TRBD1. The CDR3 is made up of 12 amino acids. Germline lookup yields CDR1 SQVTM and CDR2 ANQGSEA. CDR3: CTVEAGGEIQYF. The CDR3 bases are TGCACTGTTGAGGCAGGGGGAGAGATCCAGTACTTC.

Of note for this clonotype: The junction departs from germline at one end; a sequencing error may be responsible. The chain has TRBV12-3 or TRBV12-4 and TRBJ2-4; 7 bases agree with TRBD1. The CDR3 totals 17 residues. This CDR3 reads CASSPNRGVLAKNIQYF. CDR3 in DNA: TGTGCTAGCAGCCCGAACAGGGGAGTACTAGCCAAAAACATTCAGTACTTC.

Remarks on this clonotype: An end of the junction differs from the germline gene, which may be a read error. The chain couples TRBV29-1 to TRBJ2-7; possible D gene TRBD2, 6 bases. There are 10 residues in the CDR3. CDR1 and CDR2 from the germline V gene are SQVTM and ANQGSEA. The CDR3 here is CSAGSYDQYF. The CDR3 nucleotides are TGCAGCGCCGGGAGTTACGATCAGTACTTC.

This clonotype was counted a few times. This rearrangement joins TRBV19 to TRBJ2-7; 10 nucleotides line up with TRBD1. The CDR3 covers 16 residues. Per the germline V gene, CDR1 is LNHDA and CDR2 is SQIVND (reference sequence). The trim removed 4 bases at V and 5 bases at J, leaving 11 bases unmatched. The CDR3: CASSTASGTGANEQYF. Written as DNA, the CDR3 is TGTGCCAGTAGTACCGCGTCCGGGACAGGGGCCAACGAGCAGTACTTC.

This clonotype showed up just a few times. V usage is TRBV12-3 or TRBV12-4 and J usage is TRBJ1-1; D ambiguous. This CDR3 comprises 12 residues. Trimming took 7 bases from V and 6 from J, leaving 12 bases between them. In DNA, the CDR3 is TGTGCCAGCAACGGTTCCCCGTCTGAAGCTTTCTTT. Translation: CASNGSPSEAFF.

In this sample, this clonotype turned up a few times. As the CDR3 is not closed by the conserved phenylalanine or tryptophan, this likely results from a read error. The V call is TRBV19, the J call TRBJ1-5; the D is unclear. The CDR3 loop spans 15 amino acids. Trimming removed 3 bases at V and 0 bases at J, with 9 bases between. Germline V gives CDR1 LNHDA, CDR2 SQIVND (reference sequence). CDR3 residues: CASSMVDLSNQPQHI. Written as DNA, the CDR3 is TGTGCCAGTAGTATGGTAGATCTTAGCAATCAGCCCCAGCATATT.

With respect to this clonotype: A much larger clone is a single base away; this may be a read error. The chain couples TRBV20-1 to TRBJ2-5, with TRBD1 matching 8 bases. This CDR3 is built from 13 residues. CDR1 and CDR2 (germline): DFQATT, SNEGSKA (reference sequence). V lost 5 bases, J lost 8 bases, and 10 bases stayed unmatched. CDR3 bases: TGCAGTGCTGGGACAGGTATTGGAGATACCCAGTACTTC. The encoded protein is CSAGTGIGDTQYF.

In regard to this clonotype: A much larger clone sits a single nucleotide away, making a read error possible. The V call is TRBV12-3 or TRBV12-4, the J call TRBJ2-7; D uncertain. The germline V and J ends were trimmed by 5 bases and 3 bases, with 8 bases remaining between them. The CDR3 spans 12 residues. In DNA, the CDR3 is TGTGCCAGCAGTCTCACACTCTACGAGCAGTACTTC. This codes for CASSLTLYEQYF.

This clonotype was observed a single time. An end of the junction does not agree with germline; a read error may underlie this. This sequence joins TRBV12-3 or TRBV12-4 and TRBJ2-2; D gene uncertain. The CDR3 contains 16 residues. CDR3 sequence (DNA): TGTGCCAGGAGCCAGTCCCTCAGAGCGAATACCGGGGAGCTGTTTTTT. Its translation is CARSQSLRANTGELFF.

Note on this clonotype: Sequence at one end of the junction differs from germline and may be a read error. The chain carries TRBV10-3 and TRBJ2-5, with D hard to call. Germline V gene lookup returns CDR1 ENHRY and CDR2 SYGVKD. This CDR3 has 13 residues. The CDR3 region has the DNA TGTGCCATCAGTGAGGGGGTCCAAGAGACACAGTACTTC. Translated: CAISEGVQETQYF.

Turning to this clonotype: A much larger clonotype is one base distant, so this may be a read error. The CDR3 sequence: CASNQWVGAGRYNEQFF. CDR3 DNA sequence: TGCGCCAGCAACCAATGGGTCGGTGCAGGGCGGTACAATGAGCAGTTCTTC. The chain joins TRBV4-1 to TRBJ2-1; D perhaps matches TRBD1 (5 bases). In germline, CDR1 is MGHRA, CDR2 YSYEKL. The CDR3 contains 17 residues.

This chain's CDR3 is CASSPLGIRSGPYSYEQYF. The CDR3 region has the DNA TGTGCCAGCAGTCCCCTGGGCATAAGGAGCGGCCCTTACTCCTACGAGCAGTACTTC. V and J are TRBV6-2 or TRBV6-3 and TRBJ2-7; D perhaps matches TRBD2 (5 bases). V was pared by 5 bases and J by 0 bases, with 26 bases between. This CDR3 is built from 19 residues. CDR1 and CDR2 from the germline V gene are MNHEY and SVGEGT.

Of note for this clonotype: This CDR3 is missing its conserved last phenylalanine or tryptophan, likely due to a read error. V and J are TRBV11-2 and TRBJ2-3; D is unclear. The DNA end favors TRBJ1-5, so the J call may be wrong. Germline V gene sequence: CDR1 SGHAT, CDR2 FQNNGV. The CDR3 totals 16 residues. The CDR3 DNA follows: TGTGCCAGCAGCTTCTCGTTCGGGTATAGCACAGATACACAGCATTGT. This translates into CASSFSFGYSTDTQHC.

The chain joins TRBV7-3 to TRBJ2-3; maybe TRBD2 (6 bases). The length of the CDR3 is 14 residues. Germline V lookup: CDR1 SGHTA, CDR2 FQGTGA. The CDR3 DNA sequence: TGTGCTTGCAGCTTAGTTGGAGGGGAGGATACGCAGTATTTT. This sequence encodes CACSLVGGEDTQYF.

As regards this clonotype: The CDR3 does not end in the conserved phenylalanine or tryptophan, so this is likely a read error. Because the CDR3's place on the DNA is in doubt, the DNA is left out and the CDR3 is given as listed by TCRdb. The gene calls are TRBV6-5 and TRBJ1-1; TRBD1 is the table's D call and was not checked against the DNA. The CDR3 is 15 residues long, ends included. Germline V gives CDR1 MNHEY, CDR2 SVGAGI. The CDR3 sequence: CASRNGTGLVTEAFS.

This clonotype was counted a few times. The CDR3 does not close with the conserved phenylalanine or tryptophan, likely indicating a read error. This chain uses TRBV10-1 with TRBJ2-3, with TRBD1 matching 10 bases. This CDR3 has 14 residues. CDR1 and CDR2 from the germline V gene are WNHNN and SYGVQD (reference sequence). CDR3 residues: CASRRDRGSDTQYL. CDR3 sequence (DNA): TGCGCTAGCAGGAGGGACAGGGGTTCGGATACGCAGTATCTT.

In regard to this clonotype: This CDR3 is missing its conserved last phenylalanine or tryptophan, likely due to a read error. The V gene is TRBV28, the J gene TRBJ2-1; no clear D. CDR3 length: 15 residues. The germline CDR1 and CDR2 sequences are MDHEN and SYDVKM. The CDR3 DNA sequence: TGTGCCAGCAGTTTTGACAAAGGCAGCTACAACGAGCAGTTCTAC. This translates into CASSFDKGSYNEQFY.

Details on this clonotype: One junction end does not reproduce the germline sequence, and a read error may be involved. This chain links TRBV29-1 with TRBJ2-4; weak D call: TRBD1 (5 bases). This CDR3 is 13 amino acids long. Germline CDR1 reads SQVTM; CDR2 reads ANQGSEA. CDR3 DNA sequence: TGTGGCGTTGAACCTAGGGGTTTCGACATTCAGTACTTC. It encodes CGVEPRGFDIQYF.

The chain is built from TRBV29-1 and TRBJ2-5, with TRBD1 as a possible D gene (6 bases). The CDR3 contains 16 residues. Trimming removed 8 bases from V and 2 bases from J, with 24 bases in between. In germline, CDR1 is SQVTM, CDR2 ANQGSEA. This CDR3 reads CSIMPYHQTGQETQYF. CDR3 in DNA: TGCAGCATCATGCCTTACCACCAGACAGGTCAAGAGACCCAGTACTTC.

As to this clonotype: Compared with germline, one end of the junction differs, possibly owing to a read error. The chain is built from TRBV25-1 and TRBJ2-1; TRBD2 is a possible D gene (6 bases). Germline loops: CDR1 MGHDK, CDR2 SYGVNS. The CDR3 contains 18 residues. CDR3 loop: CANSEKVEGSATYNEQFF. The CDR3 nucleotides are TGTGCCAACAGTGAGAAGGTGGAGGGGTCCGCTACCTACAATGAGCAGTTCTTC. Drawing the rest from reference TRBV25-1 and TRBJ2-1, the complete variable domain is EADIYQTPRYLVIGTGKKITLECSQTMGHDKMYWYQQDPGMELHLIHYSYGVNSTEKGDLSSESTVSRIRTEHFPLTLESARPSHTSQYLCANSEKVEGSATYNEQFFGPGTRLTVL.

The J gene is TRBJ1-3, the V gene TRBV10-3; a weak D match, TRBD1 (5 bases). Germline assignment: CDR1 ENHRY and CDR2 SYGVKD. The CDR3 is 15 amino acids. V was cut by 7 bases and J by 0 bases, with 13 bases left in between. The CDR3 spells CAIIDSGRSGNTIYF. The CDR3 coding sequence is TGTGCCATCATTGACTCGGGACGCTCTGGAAACACCATATATTTT.

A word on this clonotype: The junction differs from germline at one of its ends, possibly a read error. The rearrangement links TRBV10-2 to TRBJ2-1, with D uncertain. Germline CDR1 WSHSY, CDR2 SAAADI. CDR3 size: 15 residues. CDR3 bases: TGCGCCAGCATGTCCCCGGGTCCCTCTTCTCATAAGCAGTTTTTC. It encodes CASMSPGPSSHKQFF.